The clone carrying this T cell receptor (beta chain) was recorded many times. Its antigen is still unknown. This specimen belongs to a study of regulatory T cells in long-lasting Graves disease. Noted time point: newly diagnosed GD, antithyroid drugs for less than 3 months. Following extraction of RNA from PBMCs, that RNA was used to make the TCR library. Construction of TCR beta libraries relied on iRepertoire HTBI primers and on Arm-PCR targeting CDR3 regions. One entry per CDR3 protein, called by TCRdb with MiXCR from the multiplex PCR reads. This table has 200,000 to 300,000 distinct CDR3 sequences, about 19% appearing once. Study observations and caveats: Compared with new cases, persistent Graves' patients showed reduced TCR diversity.

The source of this sequence is a female donor with Graves disease. Sequenced material: peripheral blood mononuclear cells (PBMCs), taken at new diagnosis, from a patient treated with antithyroid drugs.

The CDR3 region has the DNA TGCAGTGCTAGTAGGCCAGGGGGCACAGATACGCAGTATTTT. Translation gives CSASRPGGTDTQYF. The chain recombines TRBV20-1 with TRBJ2-3; D possibly corresponds to TRBD1 (6 bases). Looked up from germline, CDR1 is DFQATT and CDR2 is SNEGSKA (reference sequence). CDR3 size: 14 residues. Trimming stripped 3 bases from V and 1 base from J, with 11 bases between.